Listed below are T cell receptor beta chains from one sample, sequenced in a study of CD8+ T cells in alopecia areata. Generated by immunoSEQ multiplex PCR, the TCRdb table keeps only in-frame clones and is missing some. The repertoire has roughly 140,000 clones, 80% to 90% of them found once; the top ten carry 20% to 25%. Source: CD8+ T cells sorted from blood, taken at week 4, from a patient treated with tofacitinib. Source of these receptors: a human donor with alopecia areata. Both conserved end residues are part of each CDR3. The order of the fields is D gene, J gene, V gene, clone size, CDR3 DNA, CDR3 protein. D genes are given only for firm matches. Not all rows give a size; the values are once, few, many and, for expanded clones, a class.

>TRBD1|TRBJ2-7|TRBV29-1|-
TGCAGCGCTATAGGACAGGAATTCGAGCAGTACTTC
CSAIGQEFEQYF
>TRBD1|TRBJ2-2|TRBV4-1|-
TGCGCCAGCAGCCAAGTCGGGACAGTGAACACCGGGGAGCTGTTTTTT
CASSQVGTVNTGELFF
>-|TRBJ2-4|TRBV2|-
TGTGCCAGCAGCGAGCTTGGGGATGGGGTAGCCAAAAACATTCAGTACTTC
CASSELGDGVAKNIQYF
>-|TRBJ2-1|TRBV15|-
TGTGCCACCAGCAGAGGACCCCGGTTTATTAGCGGATACAATGAGCAGTTCTTC
CATSRGPRFISGYNEQFF
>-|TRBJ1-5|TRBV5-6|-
TGTGCCAGCAGCCTCCGGGGCCCCAATCAGCCCCAGCATTTT
CASSLRGPNQPQHF
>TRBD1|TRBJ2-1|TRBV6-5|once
TGTGCCAGCACCCCGGGACAGGGGACCAATGAGCAGTTCTTC
CASTPGQGTNEQFF
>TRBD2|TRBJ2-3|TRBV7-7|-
TGTGCTAGCAGCCCGACTAGCCTGAGCACAGATACGCAGTATTTT
CASSPTSLSTDTQYF
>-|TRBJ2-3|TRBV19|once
TGTGCCAGTAGTGGCAGGCAGGGTGAGGATGCAGATACGCAGTATTTT
CASSGRQGEDADTQYF
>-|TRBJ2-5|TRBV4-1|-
TGCGCCAGCAGCCAAGATAAGGGGGAAGAGACCCAGTACTTC
CASSQDKGEETQYF
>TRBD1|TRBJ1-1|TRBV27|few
TGTGCCAGCAGTTTTGGGACAGGAGGGAACACTGAAGCTTTCTTT
CASSFGTGGNTEAFF
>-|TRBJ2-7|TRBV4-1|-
TGCGCCAGCAGCCAAGTAGGGGGGGCCTACGAGCAGTACTTC
CASSQVGGAYEQYF
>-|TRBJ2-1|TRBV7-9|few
TGTGCCAGCAGCCCCGGGCAGGGACTGGATGAGCAGTTCTTC
CASSPGQGLDEQFF